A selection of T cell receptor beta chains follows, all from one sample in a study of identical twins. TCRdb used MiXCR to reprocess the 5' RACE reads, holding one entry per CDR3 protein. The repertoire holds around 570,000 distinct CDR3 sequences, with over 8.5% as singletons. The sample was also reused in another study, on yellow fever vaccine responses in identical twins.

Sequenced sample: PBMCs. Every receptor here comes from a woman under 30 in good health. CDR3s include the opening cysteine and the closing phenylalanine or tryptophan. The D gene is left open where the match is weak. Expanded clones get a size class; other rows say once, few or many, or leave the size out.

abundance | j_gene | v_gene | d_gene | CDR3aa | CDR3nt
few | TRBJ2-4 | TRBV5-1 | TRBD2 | CASSDGRRELGLAKNIQYF | TGCGCCAGCAGCGATGGGAGGCGGGAGCTGGGGCTAGCCAAAAACATTCAGTACTTC
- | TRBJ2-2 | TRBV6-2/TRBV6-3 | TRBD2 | CASSGYGGSAGELFF | TGTGCCAGCAGCGGATACGGCGGGAGTGCCGGGGAGCTGTTTTTT
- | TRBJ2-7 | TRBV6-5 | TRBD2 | CASSHRRGSYEQYF | TGTGCCAGCAGTCACCGGCGGGGGTCCTACGAGCAGTACTTC
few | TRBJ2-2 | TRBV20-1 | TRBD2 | CSASGTSGANTGELFF | TGCAGTGCGAGTGGGACTAGCGGAGCGAACACCGGGGAGCTGTTTTTT
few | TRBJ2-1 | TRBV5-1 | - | CASSPGFSRYNEQFF | TGCGCCAGCAGCCCTGGGTTCTCGCGCTACAATGAGCAGTTCTTC
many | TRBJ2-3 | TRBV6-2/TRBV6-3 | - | CASSYGWNTDTQYF | TGTGCCAGCAGTTACGGGTGGAACACAGATACGCAGTATTTT
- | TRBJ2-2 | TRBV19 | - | CASSTQTYTGELFF | TGTGCCAGTAGTACGCAAACATACACCGGGGAGCTGTTTTTT
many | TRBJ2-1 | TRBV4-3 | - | CASSQDRAEYNEQFF | TGCGCCAGCAGCCAAGATCGAGCGGAGTACAATGAGCAGTTCTTC
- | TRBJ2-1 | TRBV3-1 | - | CASSQDLIRGLNNEQFF | TGTGCCAGCAGCCAAGATTTGATAAGGGGCTTAAACAATGAGCAGTTCTTC
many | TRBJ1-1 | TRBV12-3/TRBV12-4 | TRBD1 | CASSKTGGGSEAFF | TGTGCCAGCAGTAAAACAGGGGGCGGGAGTGAAGCTTTCTTT
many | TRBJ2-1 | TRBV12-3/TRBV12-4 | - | CASSPRNSRVEQFF | TGTGCCAGCAGTCCACGAAACTCCAGGGTAGAGCAGTTCTTC
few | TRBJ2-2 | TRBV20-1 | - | CSAVDNQFNTGELFF | TGCAGTGCGGTGGACAACCAATTTAACACCGGGGAGCTGTTTTTT
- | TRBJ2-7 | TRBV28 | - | CASSTSGEYEQYF | TGTGCCAGCTCTACCTCAGGGGAGTACGAGCAGTACTTC
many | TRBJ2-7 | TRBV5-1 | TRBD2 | CASSSGLAGGEQYF | TGCGCCAGCAGCTCGGGACTAGCGGGAGGCGAGCAGTACTTC
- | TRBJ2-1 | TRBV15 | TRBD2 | CATSRSELAGAEQFF | TGTGCCACCAGCAGATCCGAACTAGCGGGGGCAGAGCAGTTCTTC
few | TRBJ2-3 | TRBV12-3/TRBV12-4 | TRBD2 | CASSLTGLVDTQYF | TGTGCCAGCAGTTTAACTGGACTAGTAGATACGCAGTATTTT
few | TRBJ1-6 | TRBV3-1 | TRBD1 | CASRMGQGALGPLHF | TGTGCCAGCAGGATGGGACAGGGGGCGTTGGGGCCCCTCCACTTT